These T cell receptor beta chains were read from a single sample in a study of beta chain features in type 1 diabetes. Clones were read by immunoSEQ multiplex PCR, and TCRdb kept only the in-frame ones, dropping some. The repertoire has approximately 400,000 clones, approximately 15% of them found once; the top ten carry about 0.02%. Material: naive CD4+ T cells from blood. The receptors were sampled from a young woman in good health. Both conserved end residues are part of each CDR3.

j_gene: TRBJ1-4
v_gene: TRBV7-4
CDR3aa: CASSCGQGAGSVGEKLFF

j_gene: TRBJ2-3
v_gene: TRBV14
CDR3aa: CASTALTGADTQYF

j_gene: TRBJ2-1
v_gene: TRBV30
CDR3aa: CAWSRGYSYNEQFF

j_gene: TRBJ2-5
v_gene: TRBV30
CDR3aa: CAWTWRRRETQYF

j_gene: TRBJ2-2
v_gene: TRBV30
CDR3aa: CAWSRGPGELFF

j_gene: TRBJ2-6
v_gene: TRBV27
CDR3aa: CASSLLSVPSGANVLTF

j_gene: TRBJ1-1
v_gene: TRBV5-1
CDR3aa: CASSSGQGRAFF

j_gene: TRBJ2-7
v_gene: TRBV18
CDR3aa: CASSRDSSEQYF

j_gene: TRBJ2-5
v_gene: TRBV28
CDR3aa: CASWTSGSQETQYF

j_gene: TRBJ1-2
v_gene: TRBV30
CDR3aa: CAWSPGNYGYTF

j_gene: TRBJ2-1
v_gene: TRBV15
CDR3aa: CATSRGVGRSYNEQFF

j_gene: TRBJ1-5
v_gene: TRBV7-8
CDR3aa: CASKEWGDSNQPQHF

j_gene: TRBJ1-2
v_gene: TRBV7-9
CDR3aa: CASTRDRRTNYGYTF

j_gene: TRBJ2-1
v_gene: TRBV30
CDR3aa: CAWSVLAGGNEQFF

j_gene: TRBJ2-2
v_gene: TRBV6-5
CDR3aa: CASSQVGTGELFF

j_gene: TRBJ2-7
v_gene: TRBV15
CDR3aa: CATAGGEQYF

j_gene: TRBJ2-7
v_gene: TRBV7-9
CDR3aa: CASSGPGYEQYF

j_gene: TRBJ2-7
v_gene: TRBV9
CDR3aa: CASSEGQSYEQYF

j_gene: TRBJ1-5
v_gene: TRBV6-5
CDR3aa: CASRRGGSQPQHF

j_gene: TRBJ2-2
v_gene: TRBV18
CDR3aa: CASSHRDTGELFF

j_gene: TRBJ2-1
v_gene: TRBV7-2
CDR3aa: CASSRTSGGYNEQFF

j_gene: TRBJ2-7
v_gene: TRBV6-6
CDR3aa: CASSYLREGTYEQYF

j_gene: TRBJ2-3
v_gene: TRBV5-4
CDR3aa: CASSVTSASMNTQYF